The 6 T cell receptor beta chains reported below all come from one sample, sequenced in a study of blood T cell repertoires in COVID-19 (dated by TCRdb to the early 2020s). Libraries were built with the immunoSEQ multiplex PCR assay. In TCRdb, the immuneACCESS table is reduced to in-frame sequences with V and J assigned. These tables do not hold every clone; where another copy was compared, an unresolved V gene accounts for under half, and the others remain unexplained. The table for this sample lists over 45,000 clones; roughly 80% of them were counted only once. The ten top clones hold more than 4.5% of the sample. Sequencing was performed on peripheral blood. The receptors were gathered from a human donor in a cohort sampled during active or convalescent COVID-19.

The V gene is TRBV7-2, the J gene TRBJ1-5; TRBD1 is a possible D gene (6 bases). Trimming stripped 4 bases from V and 4 bases from J, with 17 bases between. Germline CDR1 is SGHTA and CDR2 is FQGNSA. The CDR3 totals 16 residues. This CDR3 reads CASSSSDRLGNQPQHF. DNA for the CDR3: TGTGCCAGCAGCTCAAGCGACAGGTTGGGGAATCAGCCCCAGCATTTT.

This chain joins TRBV15 and TRBJ2-7; D is uncertain. This CDR3 has 14 amino acids. The germline gives CDR1 LNHNV, CDR2 YYDKDF (reference sequence). V was cut by 4 bases and J by 2 bases, with 12 bases left in between. The CDR3 loop is CATSIKTSPYEQYF. The CDR3 DNA follows: TGTGCCACCAGCATAAAGACATCTCCCTACGAGCAGTACTTC.

The chain is built from TRBV9 and TRBJ2-7; tentative D call: TRBD1 (6 bases). The CDR3 is 14 amino acids. In germline, CDR1 is SGDLS, CDR2 YYNGEE. Trimming stripped 4 bases from V and 0 bases from J, with 11 bases between. CDR3 DNA sequence: TGTGCCAGCAGCTCCCGGGACAACTCCTACGAGCAGTACTTC. This encodes CASSSRDNSYEQYF.

The chain is built from TRBV5-1 and TRBJ1-5, with D perhaps matching TRBD1 (6 bases). V dropped 4 bases and J dropped 7 bases, with 24 bases sitting between them. CDR3 length equals 17 residues. The V gene's germline CDR1 is SGHRS and CDR2 YFSETQ. CDR3 nucleotide sequence: TGCGCCAGCAGCCCCGGGGAGGGGGAGCCTTGGCTACAGCCCCAGCATTTT. As protein: CASSPGEGEPWLQPQHF.

The chain combines TRBV2 with TRBJ1-2, with D tentatively TRBD1 (5 bases). This CDR3 is built from 15 residues. From germline, CDR1 is SNHLY and CDR2 FYNNEI. V was trimmed by 2 bases and J by 5 bases, leaving 15 bases between them. Here the CDR3 DNA reads TGTGCCAGCAGTGAATTTGCAGGGTCCCCTTATGGCTACACCTTC. Amino acid sequence: CASSEFAGSPYGYTF.

This rearrangement joins TRBV11-2 to TRBJ2-7; TRBD2 aligns across 13 bases. Germline CDR1 is SGHAT and CDR2 is FQNNGV. This CDR3 is 15 amino acids long. Unmatched junction bases numbered 2, after V lost 4 bases and J lost 2 bases. The CDR3 region is CASSSGTSGAYEQYF. In DNA form, the CDR3 reads TGTGCCAGCAGCTCCGGGACTAGCGGGGCCTACGAGCAGTACTTC.